The rows below give T cell receptor beta chains drawn from one sample of a study of beta chain features in type 1 diabetes. Clones were sequenced by immunoSEQ multiplex PCR, and TCRdb holds only the in-frame ones, with some missing. The data contain about 190,000 clones, 7.8% of them seen just once; the ten biggest clones take up approximately 0.93%. Sequenced: central memory CD4+ T cells from blood. The receptors stem from a woman aged 40 to 55 with type 1 diabetes. The CDR3 runs from the conserved cysteine through the conserved F or W. The D gene is left open where the match is weak. Expanded clones are given a class, and other clones once, few, many or no size at all.

clone_size cdr3_length d_call j_call v_call cdr3_nt cdr3_aa
few 15 TRBD1 TRBJ2-1 TRBV5-4 TGTGCCAGCAGCTTAGGGACAGGGTCGTACAATGAGCAGTTCTTC CASSLGTGSYNEQFF
few 17 NA TRBJ2-2 TRBV28 TGTGCCAGCAGTTCCCCTGGGGGGACGGGTCACACCGGGGAGCTGTTTTTT CASSSPGGTGHTGELFF
NA 15 NA TRBJ2-1 TRBV14 TGTGCCAGCAGCCAAGATCGGGTTTTTACCGATGAGCAGTTCTTC CASSQDRVFTDEQFF
few 14 TRBD2 TRBJ2-7 TRBV14 TGTGCCAGCAGTTGGACTAGCGGGAGTTACGAGCAGTACTTC CASSWTSGSYEQYF
few 14 NA TRBJ1-5 TRBV28 TGTGCCAGCAGTGTGGGGGGAAATAATCAGCCCCAGCATTTT CASSVGGNNQPQHF
NA 14 NA TRBJ2-7 TRBV27 TGTGCCAGCAGTTACCAGACAGGCTCCTACGAGCAGTACTTC CASSYQTGSYEQYF
NA 14 NA TRBJ1-4 TRBV6-6 TGTGCCAGCAGTTACGGCAGGGAGGGTTCGAATCCGTTTTTT CASSYGREGSNPFF
NA 13 NA TRBJ2-2 TRBV5-1 TGCGCCAGCAGCTTGGAGCACACCGGGGAGCTGTTTTTT CASSLEHTGELFF
many 13 NA TRBJ1-6 TRBV4-3 TGCGCCAGCAGCCAAGAAGCGAATTCACCCCTCCACTTT CASSQEANSPLHF
few 14 NA TRBJ1-4 TRBV2 TGTGCCAGCAGTGAGTCACACGCCGGGGAAAAACTGTTTTTT CASSESHAGEKLFF
few 16 NA TRBJ2-1 TRBV5-1 TGCGCCAGCAGCCTTGGGGGAGCGGGCGTAGCGAATGAGCAGTTCTTC CASSLGGAGVANEQFF
NA 14 TRBD1 TRBJ1-4 TRBV7-2 TGTGCCAGCAGCACTCGGACAGGGGATGAAAAACTGTTTTTT CASSTRTGDEKLFF
NA 16 NA TRBJ2-7 TRBV30 TGTGCCTGGAGTGTAGGGGGGGCGGCGGACTCCTACGAGCAGTACTTC CAWSVGGAADSYEQYF
few 15 TRBD1 TRBJ2-7 TRBV25-1 TGTGCCAGCAGTGAATTGGGACAGGTCTCCTACGAGCAGTACTTC CASSELGQVSYEQYF
NA 16 NA TRBJ1-4 TRBV21-1 TGTGCCAGCAGCACGGACAGGGTTGCAACTAATGAAAAACTGTTTTTT CASSTDRVATNEKLFF
NA 14 NA TRBJ1-5 TRBV7-3 TGTGCCAGCAGCTTTCGAGGGAACGATCAGCCCCAGCATTTT CASSFRGNDQPQHF
NA 15 TRBD2 TRBJ2-1 TRBV7-9 TGTGCCAGCAGTATCCGGACTAGCGGAGTCAATGAGCAGTTCTTC CASSIRTSGVNEQFF
few 15 NA TRBJ2-5 TRBV5-1 TGCGCCAGCAGCTTGATTCCTCTCGACCAAGAGACCCAGTACTTC CASSLIPLDQETQYF
few 15 TRBD1 TRBJ1-6 TRBV4-3 TGCGCCAGCAGCCAAGTCTCAGGGGGGAATTCACCCCTCCACTTT CASSQVSGGNSPLHF
few 12 NA TRBJ1-1 TRBV2 TGTGCCAGCAGTCGGGGTGACACTGAAGCTTTCTTT CASSRGDTEAFF
few 14 TRBD2 TRBJ2-1 TRBV19 TGTGCCAGTAGTCCTTCGACTAGCGTCCATGAGCAGTTCTTC CASSPSTSVHEQFF
few 14 NA TRBJ1-1 TRBV5-4 TGTGCCAGCAGCGAGCCAGGGAGGGACACTGAAGCTTTCTTT CASSEPGRDTEAFF
few 15 NA TRBJ2-6 TRBV18 TGTGCCAGCTCACCACCGGCCTCTGGGGCCAACGTCCTGACTTTC CASSPPASGANVLTF
few 13 TRBD1 TRBJ1-2 TRBV5-1 TGCGCCAGCAGCCCCTGGACAGGGGATGGCTACACCTTC CASSPWTGDGYTF
few 16 TRBD1 TRBJ1-2 TRBV9 TGTGCCAGCACCAATTCATGGGACAGGGATACCTATGGCTACACCTTC CASTNSWDRDTYGYTF
many 16 NA TRBJ2-3 TRBV15 TGTGCCACCAGCAGAGTCGGGACAAGGGGGACAGATACGCAGTATTTT CATSRVGTRGTDTQYF
many 15 TRBD1 TRBJ1-2 TRBV4-3 TGCGCCAGCAGCGCCCGGGACAGGGGATCTTATGGCTACACCTTC CASSARDRGSYGYTF
few 19 TRBD2 TRBJ2-4 TRBV7-3 TGTGCCAGCAGCTTAATAGTTCTTGCGGGAGTCCCCGCCAAAAACATTCAGTACTTC CASSLIVLAGVPAKNIQYF
few 17 TRBD2 TRBJ2-1 TRBV19 TGTGCCAGTAGTATAGAGGGAACTAGCGGGAGCTCGGTTGAGCAGTTCTTC CASSIEGTSGSSVEQFF
NA 13 NA TRBJ1-6 TRBV2 TGTGCCAGCAAGCCGGTCTATAATTCACCCCTCCACTTT CASKPVYNSPLHF
few 15 NA TRBJ2-5 TRBV13 TGTGCCAGCAGCCCGGACGTGGGGCGATGGGAGACCCAGTACTTC CASSPDVGRWETQYF
few 15 TRBD1 TRBJ2-5 TRBV6-5 TGTGCCAGCAGTTACGGCAGGGGGTTGCAAGAGACCCAGTACTTC CASSYGRGLQETQYF